Following are 31 T cell receptor beta chains from one sample sequenced in a study of Tregs in tolerant kidney transplant recipients. Assay: immunoSEQ multiplex PCR; the TCRdb copy retains only in-frame clones and omits some. The table includes about 110,000 clones, roughly 89% detected once. The input for sequencing was CD4+ T cells from blood, taken before the transplant. Every receptor here comes from a human donor who received a combined kidney and bone marrow transplant.

This chain links TRBV6-1 with TRBJ2-6; D unclear. This CDR3 spans 15 amino acids. The germline V and J ends were trimmed by 3 bases and 1 base, with 7 bases remaining between them. Germline V gene lookup returns CDR1 MNHNS and CDR2 SASEGT. Written as DNA, the CDR3 is TGTGCCAGCAGTGATATGTCGTCTGGGGCCAACGTCCTGACTTTC. Amino acid sequence: CASSDMSSGANVLTF.

The chain couples TRBV30 to TRBJ2-1; 9 nucleotides align to TRBD2. The germline CDR1 and CDR2 sequences are GTSNPN and SVGIG (reference sequence). J lost 0 bases, V lost 5 bases, and 5 bases had no gene match. The CDR3 length is 15 residues. The CDR3 sequence is CAWSSGRRSYNEQFF. The DNA of the CDR3 is TGTGCCTGGTCCAGCGGGAGGCGCTCCTACAATGAGCAGTTCTTC.

The gene calls are TRBV5-4 and TRBJ2-2; the match to TRBD2 covers 7 bases. V dropped 2 bases and J dropped 0; count of bases not matched to a gene: 4. The CDR3 has 16 residues. Germline assignment: CDR1 SGHNT and CDR2 YYREEE (reference sequence). The CDR3 spells CASSFSGSSNTGELFF. In DNA form, the CDR3 reads TGTGCCAGCAGCTTTAGCGGGTCCTCGAACACCGGGGAGCTGTTTTTT.

CDR3 protein: CASSSLAGGGDYGYTF. CDR3 sequence (DNA): TGTGCCAGCAGCTCCTTGGCAGGGGGCGGTGACTATGGCTACACCTTC. V gene TRBV7-9 combines with J gene TRBJ1-2, with 8 nucleotides matching TRBD1. Germline CDR1 is SEHNR and CDR2 is FQNEAQ (reference sequence). Trimming cost V 4 bases and J 3 bases; bases outside gene matches: 10. The CDR3 contains 16 residues. The full variable domain, completed using reference TRBV7-9 and TRBJ1-2, is DTGVSQNPRHKITKRGQNVTFRCDPISEHNRLYWYRQTLGQGPEFLTYFQNEAQLEKSRLLSDRFSAERPKGSFSTLEIQRTEQGDSAMYLCASSSLAGGGDYGYTFGSGTRLTVV.

The chain has TRBV10-3 and TRBJ1-3; D call uncertain. The CDR3 runs 14 residues. The V and J ends lost 5 bases and 2 bases respectively, with 10 bases between them. Germline assignment: CDR1 ENHRY and CDR2 SYGVKD. The CDR3 DNA sequence: TGTGCCATCAGTATTGGGCTCCCTGGAAACACCATATATTTT. Its translation is CAISIGLPGNTIYF.

The V call is TRBV28, the J call TRBJ2-1; D perhaps matches TRBD1 (7 bases). Germline loops: CDR1 MDHEN, CDR2 SYDVKM. Trimming took 7 bases from V and 4 from J, leaving 17 bases between them. CDR3 size: 15 residues. The CDR3, as DNA: TGTGCCAGCACCCTACGACAGGGAGGATACAATGAGCAGTTCTTC. This codes for CASTLRQGGYNEQFF. The variable domain in full, with the rest retrieved from reference TRBV28 and TRBJ2-1, is DVKVTQSSRYLVKRTGEKVFLECVQDMDHENMFWYRQDPGLGLRLIYFSYDVKMKEKGDIPEGYSVSREKKERFSLILESASTNQTSMYLCASTLRQGGYNEQFFGPGTRLTVL.

The chain combines TRBV6-1 with TRBJ1-1; D remains unclear. This CDR3 has 15 amino acids. Trimming removed 4 bases at V and 1 base at J, with 13 bases between. The germline CDR1 and CDR2 sequences are MNHNS and SASEGT. CDR3 amino acids: CASSAQEAGNTEAFF. CDR3 in DNA: TGTGCCAGCAGTGCCCAGGAGGCGGGGAACACTGAAGCTTTCTTT.

The chain links TRBV7-9 to TRBJ1-3; no reliable D call. Deletions cut 5 bases from V and 8 bases from J, with 10 bases between. In germline, CDR1 is SEHNR, CDR2 FQNEAQ (reference sequence). The CDR3 loop spans 12 amino acids. The CDR3 sequence: CASSALGDTIYF. The CDR3 nucleotides are TGTGCCAGCAGCGCATTGGGAGACACCATATATTTT. The complete variable domain, with remaining parts taken from reference TRBV7-9 and TRBJ1-3, reads DTGVSQNPRHKITKRGQNVTFRCDPISEHNRLYWYRQTLGQGPEFLTYFQNEAQLEKSRLLSDRFSAERPKGSFSTLEIQRTEQGDSAMYLCASSALGDTIYFGEGSWLTVV.

The genes are TRBV25-1 and TRBJ1-5; tentative D call: TRBD1 (5 bases). The CDR3 contains 14 residues. Trimming cost V 5 bases and J 6 bases, with 14 bases left between them. In germline, CDR1 is MGHDK, CDR2 SYGVNS. The CDR3 nucleotides are TGTGCCAGCAGTCCCCCAGGGATAGGTCAGCCCCAGCATTTT. It codes for CASSPPGIGQPQHF. The full variable domain, with the rest looked up from reference TRBV25-1 and TRBJ1-5, is EADIYQTPRYLVIGTGKKITLECSQTMGHDKMYWYQQDPGMELHLIHYSYGVNSTEKGDLSSESTVSRIRTEHFPLTLESARPSHTSQYLCASSPPGIGQPQHFGDGTRLSIL.

V usage is TRBV19 and J usage is TRBJ1-5; 11 nucleotides agree with TRBD1. The CDR3 totals 20 residues. The ends lost 3 bases at V and 0 bases at J; junction bases unmatched: 13. Germline assignment: CDR1 LNHDA and CDR2 SQIVND (reference sequence). Written as DNA, the CDR3 is TGTGCCAGTAGTATTGGTCCGGGACAGGGGGACCATTATAGCAATCAGCCCCAGCATTTT. It encodes CASSIGPGQGDHYSNQPQHF. Drawing the rest from reference TRBV19 and TRBJ1-5, the complete variable domain is DGGITQSPKYLFRKEGQNVTLSCEQNLNHDAMYWYRQDPGQGLRLIYYSQIVNDFQKGDIAEGYSVSREKKESFPLTVTSAQKNPTAFYLCASSIGPGQGDHYSNQPQHFGDGTRLSIL.

The V call is TRBV5-1, the J call TRBJ2-1, with 7 bases lining up with TRBD1. V shed 0 bases and J 5 bases; nucleotides not matched to a gene: 2. The V gene's germline CDR1 is SGHRS and CDR2 YFSETQ. The CDR3 loop spans 14 amino acids. The CDR3 is CASSLGTGHNEQFF. The CDR3 DNA reads TGCGCCAGCAGCTTGGGGACAGGCCACAATGAGCAGTTCTTC.

The chain combines TRBV5-4 with TRBJ1-1; D is possibly TRBD1 (6 bases). The CDR3 extends over 14 amino acids. Germline CDR1 and CDR2: SGHNT and YYREEE (reference sequence). V lost 2 bases to trimming and J lost 6 bases, with 14 bases between them. This CDR3 reads CASSFDLRGSEAFF. The CDR3 DNA follows: TGTGCCAGCAGCTTCGATCTTAGGGGGTCTGAAGCTTTCTTT.

This clone appeared once. The gene calls are TRBV18 and TRBJ1-4; possible D gene TRBD1, 6 bases. The V end was cut by 3 bases, the J end by 8 bases, with 13 bases between. The CDR3 runs 14 residues. Germline values: CDR1 KGHSH, CDR2 LQKENI. The CDR3 DNA sequence: TGTGCCAGCTCACCCCAGGGGACGTACGAAAAACTGTTTTTT. This gives the protein CASSPQGTYEKLFF.

This clone appeared a few times. The V gene is TRBV19, the J gene TRBJ1-5; 7 nucleotides align to TRBD1. The germline CDR1 and CDR2 sequences are LNHDA and SQIVND (reference sequence). The CDR3 has 14 residues. J was trimmed by 5 bases and V by 7 bases; bases with no gene match: 8. The CDR3 spells CASNVGGIDQPQHF. In DNA, the CDR3 is TGTGCCAGTAATGTAGGGGGCATCGATCAGCCCCAGCATTTT.

This chain uses TRBV2 with TRBJ2-6; TRBD1 is a possible D gene (7 bases). The V gene lost 8 bases and the J gene lost 0 bases, with 11 bases spanning the gap. The CDR3 is made up of 15 amino acids. The germline gives CDR1 SNHLY, CDR2 FYNNEI. As DNA, the CDR3 is TGTGCCAGCGGCAGGGGGGACTCTGGGGCCAACGTCCTGACTTTC. Amino acids: CASGRGDSGANVLTF.

CDR3 in amino acids: CAISESAGITQPQHF. Here the CDR3 DNA reads TGTGCCATCAGTGAGTCGGCGGGGATTACCCAGCCCCAGCATTTT. The rearrangement uses TRBV10-3 and TRBJ1-5, with D hard to call. CDR3 length: 15 residues. Looked up from germline, CDR1 is ENHRY and CDR2 is SYGVKD. Trimming took off 0 bases at V and 7 bases at J, with 13 bases between the two ends.

The genes are TRBV27 and TRBJ2-6; TRBD2 matches at 8 bases. V shed 0 bases, J shed 2 bases, and the junction held 0 bases outside the gene matches. The length of the CDR3 is 16 residues. The V gene's germline CDR1 is MNHEY and CDR2 SMNVEV (reference sequence). The CDR3 sequence is CASSLSRGAGANVLTF. For the CDR3, the DNA is TGTGCCAGCAGTTTATCGCGGGGGGCTGGGGCCAACGTCCTGACTTTC.

This clone was detected once. The rearrangement joins TRBV18 to TRBJ2-4; 13 bases map to TRBD2. The CDR3 spans 18 residues. The V gene end was trimmed by 3 bases and the J gene end by 3 bases; junction bases not matched to a gene: 8. The germline V gene has CDR1 KGHSH and CDR2 LQKENI. The CDR3 DNA sequence: TGTGCCAGCTCACCGAGGACTAGCGGGAGAGTGGACAAAAACATTCAGTACTTC. Translated, it gives CASSPRTSGRVDKNIQYF.

The genes are TRBV19 and TRBJ1-1; D remains unclear. This CDR3 comprises 15 residues. Trimming took 0 bases from V and 0 from J, leaving 8 bases between them. Germline assignment: CDR1 LNHDA and CDR2 SQIVND (reference sequence). The CDR3 sequence: CASSIEGRMNTEAFF. The CDR3 DNA reads TGTGCCAGTAGTATAGAGGGGAGAATGAACACTGAAGCTTTCTTT.

The chain is built from TRBV5-6 and TRBJ2-7; 7 nucleotides match TRBD1. This CDR3 contains 14 residues. V lost 7 bases and J lost 4; bases outside the gene matches: 11. The germline CDR1 and CDR2 sequences are SGHDT and YYEEEE. This CDR3 is CASGGRGYLYEQYF. CDR3 in DNA: TGTGCCAGCGGAGGCAGGGGGTACCTTTACGAGCAGTACTTC.

V usage is TRBV6-1 and J usage is TRBJ2-7, with D perhaps matching TRBD2 (5 bases). V shed 4 bases and J shed 6 bases, with 13 bases lying between them. Per the germline V gene, CDR1 is MNHNS and CDR2 is SASEGT. The CDR3 runs 13 residues. The DNA of the CDR3 is TGTGCCAGCAGTGGGACCCGAGGGCTCGAGCAGTACTTC. Protein product: CASSGTRGLEQYF.

The chain is built from TRBV2 and TRBJ2-7; 7 nucleotides agree with TRBD2. Germline V gene data show CDR1 as SNHLY and CDR2 as FYNNEI. This CDR3 contains 13 residues. The V and J ends lost 6 bases and 3 bases, in that order; junction bases with no gene match: 5. CDR3 in amino acids: CASRAGVLYEQYF. The CDR3 DNA is TGTGCCAGCAGGGCGGGGGTACTCTACGAGCAGTACTTC.

This sequence joins TRBV5-1 and TRBJ1-5; TRBD1 matches at 7 bases. J gave up 7 bases and V 0 bases, and 7 bases lay outside the gene matches. The CDR3 length is 15 residues. CDR1 SGHRS and CDR2 YFSETQ come from the germline V gene. For the CDR3, the DNA is TGCGCCAGCAGCTTGGAAGCAGGGGGTCCCCAGCCCCAGCATTTT. It encodes CASSLEAGGPQPQHF.

CDR3 coding DNA: TGTGCCAGTAAACAAACCTCCTACAATGAGCAGTTCTTC. It translates to CASKQTSYNEQFF. The chain has TRBV19 and TRBJ2-1; D gene unclear. Germline CDR1 LNHDA, CDR2 SQIVND (reference sequence). The CDR3 totals 13 residues. V was pared by 7 bases and J by 0 bases, with 7 bases between. Filled out from reference TRBV19 and TRBJ2-1, the complete variable domain reads DGGITQSPKYLFRKEGQNVTLSCEQNLNHDAMYWYRQDPGQGLRLIYYSQIVNDFQKGDIAEGYSVSREKKESFPLTVTSAQKNPTAFYLCASKQTSYNEQFFGPGTRLTVL.

The chain recombines TRBV4-1 with TRBJ1-4; possible D gene TRBD1, 6 bases. Trimming cost V 5 bases and J 8 bases, with 15 bases left between them. CDR3 length equals 14 residues. The V gene's germline CDR1 is MGHRA and CDR2 YSYEKL. CDR3 in amino acids: CASSKLGAREKLFF. In nucleotides, the CDR3 is TGCGCCAGCAGCAAATTGGGGGCCCGGGAAAAACTGTTTTTT.

The chain employs TRBV15 and TRBJ2-7; no clear D gene. Trimming left V 0 bases short and J 0 bases short, with 6 bases between. The germline V gene encodes CDR1 LNHNV and CDR2 YYDKDF (reference sequence). This CDR3 contains 14 residues. CDR3 region: CATSRDPYSYEQYF. CDR3 in DNA: TGTGCCACCAGCAGAGATCCGTACTCCTACGAGCAGTACTTC.

The gene calls are TRBV5-1 and TRBJ2-1; possibly TRBD1 for D (6 bases). This CDR3 contains 16 residues. Germline assignment: CDR1 SGHRS and CDR2 YFSETQ. Trimming pared 3 bases from V and 3 bases from J, leaving 16 bases between. CDR3 sequence reads: CASSSRTEGVYNEQFF. The CDR3 DNA reads as TGCGCCAGCAGCTCTCGGACAGAGGGGGTCTACAATGAGCAGTTCTTC.

The chain couples TRBV19 to TRBJ2-3; 8 bases align to TRBD2. Germline-derived CDR1 and CDR2 are LNHDA and SQIVND (reference sequence). This CDR3 contains 14 residues. Germline trimming cut 4 bases from V and 6 bases from J; bases unmatched to any gene: 6. The CDR3 DNA sequence: TGTGCCAGTAGTAAAGGTACTAGCGGCGATACGCAGTATTTT. As protein: CASSKGTSGDTQYF.

The CDR3 DNA reads TGTGCCAGCAGTTTGTCGGGGGGTTGGTGGAACACTGAAGCTTTCTTT. This encodes CASSLSGGWWNTEAFF. The chain employs TRBV27 and TRBJ1-1, with a tentative D call TRBD1 (5 bases). V was trimmed by 3 bases and J by 1 base, leaving 15 bases between them. CDR1 and CDR2 (germline): MNHEY, SMNVEV (reference sequence). The CDR3 spans 16 residues.

V gene TRBV6-9 combines with J gene TRBJ1-2; D ambiguous. V was shortened by 3 bases and J by 2 bases, with 16 bases between the two germline ends. The CDR3 is 16 residues long. Germline V CDR1 and CDR2: MNHGY, SVAAGI. DNA for the CDR3: TGTGCCAGCAGTTACAGATGGGGAGACTCAAACTATGGCTACACCTTC. Protein: CASSYRWGDSNYGYTF.

The chain joins TRBV30 to TRBJ2-1; 9 bases map to TRBD2. The trim removed 3 bases at V and 8 bases at J, leaving 5 bases unmatched. Germline V CDR1 and CDR2: GTSNPN, SVGIG (reference sequence). This CDR3 region has 13 residues. CDR3 loop: CAWRPSGGHEQFF. In DNA form, the CDR3 reads TGTGCCTGGAGGCCGAGCGGGGGGCATGAGCAGTTCTTC.